This entry describes one TCR beta chain. The target antigen is unknown. The data are from a study of T cell responses to AZD1222 COVID-19 vaccine. Study in general: Second-dose recipients at about 4 or about 12 weeks were treated as one pooled group. Study conclusions and caveats: Spike-specific TCR breadth and depth went up after people got two AZD1222 doses. Mostly white British, mostly female donors; authors suggested clonal diversity may be underestimated.

The repertoire was sequenced with immunoSEQ multiplex PCR; TCRdb's copy has only in-frame clones and lacks some. This sample has around 110,000 clones, with around nine tenths found just once. This CDR3 is built from 15 residues. CDR1 and CDR2 (germline): SEHNR, FQNEAQ (reference sequence). Trimming left V 4 bases short and J 0 bases short, with 10 bases between. This chain links TRBV7-9 with TRBJ1-3, with D uncertain. This sequence was found in an adult in good health. Material: peripheral blood, obtained on day 0 of AZD1222 vaccination. Written as DNA, the CDR3 is TGTGCCAGCAGCTCGGAGGTCATCTCTGGAAACACCATATATTTT. It yields the protein CASSSEVISGNTIYF.